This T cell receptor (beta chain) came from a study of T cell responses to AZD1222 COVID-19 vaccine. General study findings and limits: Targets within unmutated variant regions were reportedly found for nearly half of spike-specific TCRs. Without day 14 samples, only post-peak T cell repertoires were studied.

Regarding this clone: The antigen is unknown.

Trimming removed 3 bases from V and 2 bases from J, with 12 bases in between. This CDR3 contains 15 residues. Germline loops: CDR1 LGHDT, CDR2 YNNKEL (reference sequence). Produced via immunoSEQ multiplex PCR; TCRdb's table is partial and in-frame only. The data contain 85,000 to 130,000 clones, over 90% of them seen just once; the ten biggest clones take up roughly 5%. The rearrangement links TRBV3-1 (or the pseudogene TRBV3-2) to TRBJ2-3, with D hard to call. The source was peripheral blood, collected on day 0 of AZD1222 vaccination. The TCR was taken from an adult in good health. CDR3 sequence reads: CASSHRRNPTDTQYF. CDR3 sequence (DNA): TGTGCCAGCAGCCACCGCAGGAACCCCACAGATACGCAGTATTTT.